The entry that follows covers one T cell receptor beta chain sequence. Libraries were prepared by immunoSEQ multiplex PCR; TCRdb keeps only in-frame clonotypes and omits some of them. The data hold fewer than 30,000 clones, with 65% to 70% observed a single time. The data are from a study of cytotoxic CD8 clonotypes in ibrutinib-treated CLL. Deletions cut 4 bases from V and 2 bases from J, with 15 bases between. The CDR3 runs to 16 residues. Looked up from germline, CDR1 is MGHRA and CDR2 is YSYEKL. Specimen: PBMCs, collected at disease progression, from a patient treated with ibrutinib. This sequence joins TRBV4-1 and TRBJ1-5; tentatively, D is TRBD1 (5 bases). This receptor was taken from a human donor with chronic lymphocytic leukemia. In nucleotides, the CDR3 is TGCGCCAGCAGCCCAGGCGGGGGGGGTGGCAATCAGCCCCAGCATTTT. The encoded protein is CASSPGGGGGNQPQHF.